This TCR beta chain was profiled in a study of cytomegalovirus exposure and HLA in healthy donors. Study in general: The 90 to 150 validation repertoires and the roughly 690 first-cohort repertoires shared a platform, a later analysis reported.

Worth noting for this clone: Its target is unknown. The same CDR3 is also encoded by other DNA sequences in this sample.

Profiled with immunoSEQ multiplex PCR; TCRdb holds only in-frame clones, not every one. There are about 73,000 clones in the sample; roughly 96% occur only once, and about 3.5% lies in the top ten. General study points: According to a subsequent analysis, TCR clusters from the first cohort were inclined to appear together in the 110 or so validation repertoires. Listed as cytomegalovirus-associated were more than 150 TCR beta chains.

The trim removed 6 bases at V and 3 bases at J, leaving 4 bases unmatched. The CDR3 spans 14 residues. Germline V CDR1 and CDR2: SQVTM, ANQGSEA. Sequenced input: PBMCs. The chain recombines TRBV29-1 with TRBJ2-2, with 10 bases that match TRBD1. The TCR sequence derives from a man younger than 35 in good health and CMV-seronegative. CDR3: CSVRTGGDTGELFF. DNA for the CDR3: TGCAGCGTGAGGACAGGGGGAGACACCGGGGAGCTGTTTTTT.